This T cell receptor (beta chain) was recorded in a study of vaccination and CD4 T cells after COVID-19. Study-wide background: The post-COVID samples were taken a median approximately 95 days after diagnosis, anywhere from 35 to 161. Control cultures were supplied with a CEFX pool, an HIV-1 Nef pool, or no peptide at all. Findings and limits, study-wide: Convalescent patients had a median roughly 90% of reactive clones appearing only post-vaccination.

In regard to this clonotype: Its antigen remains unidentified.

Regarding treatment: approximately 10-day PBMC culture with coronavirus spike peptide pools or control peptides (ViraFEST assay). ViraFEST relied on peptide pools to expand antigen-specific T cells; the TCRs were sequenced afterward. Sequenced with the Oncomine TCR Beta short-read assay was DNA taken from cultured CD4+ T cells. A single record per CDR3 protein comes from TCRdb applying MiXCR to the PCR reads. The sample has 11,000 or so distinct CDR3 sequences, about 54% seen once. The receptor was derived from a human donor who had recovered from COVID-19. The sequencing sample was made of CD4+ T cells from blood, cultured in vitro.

The CDR3 sequence: CSAPDRAQETQYF. CDR3 DNA: TGCAGTGCGCCGGACAGGGCCCAAGAGACCCAGTACTTC. The chain links TRBV20-1 to TRBJ2-5; TRBD1 matches 8 bases. CDR3 length: 13 amino acids. Germline CDR1 is DFQATT and CDR2 is SNEGSKA (reference sequence). V gave up 6 bases and J gave up 1 base; unmatched junction bases: 4.